The 20 T cell receptor beta chains listed next were all sequenced from one sample in a study of T cells after yellow fever vaccination. TCRdb fed the 5' RACE reads into MiXCR, producing one record per CDR3 protein. The profile shows around 610,000 distinct CDR3 sequences, less than 15% of them singletons. The material sequenced was PBMCs, taken on the day of the yellow fever booster vaccination. These TCRs come from a man younger than 45 who received the YFV17D yellow fever vaccine.

The V and J genes are TRBV29-1 and TRBJ2-7, with TRBD1 as a possible D gene (6 bases). The V end was cut by 8 bases, the J end by 5 bases, with 13 bases between. CDR1 SQVTM and CDR2 ANQGSEA come from the germline V gene. The CDR3 extends over 11 amino acids. In DNA form, the CDR3 reads TGCAGCTCAAAACAGGGAGACGAGCAGTACTTC. Amino acid sequence: CSSKQGDEQYF.

The CDR3 protein is CAISGWPGKTDTQYF. The DNA for the CDR3 is TGTGCCATCAGTGGTTGGCCAGGTAAAACAGATACGCAGTATTTT. The J gene is TRBJ2-3, the V gene TRBV10-3, with no clear D. The CDR3 runs 15 residues. The V end lost 4 bases, the J end lost 3 bases, and 14 bases lay between the germline ends. Germline values: CDR1 ENHRY, CDR2 SYGVKD.

This clonotype was counted only a few times. This chain connects TRBV7-8 to TRBJ2-5; D may be TRBD2 (5 bases). Trimming left V 8 bases short and J 8 bases short, with 12 bases between. CDR1 is SGHVS, CDR2 FQNEAQ, per germline. CDR3 length: 11 residues. CDR3 protein: CASPRAGTQYF. The CDR3 DNA follows: TGTGCCAGCCCCCGGGCGGGCACCCAGTACTTC.

The V gene is TRBV18, the J gene TRBJ2-7; D may be TRBD1 (6 bases). The CDR3 is made up of 14 amino acids. Germline CDR1 is KGHSH and CDR2 is LQKENI. Trimming cost V 6 bases and J 3 bases, with 15 bases left between them. Written as DNA, the CDR3 is TGTGCCAGCTCCGTTTTTGGGGGCTTCTACGAGCAGTACTTC. Amino acids: CASSVFGGFYEQYF.

This clonotype was recorded a few times. The chain has TRBV5-1 and TRBJ2-3; unclear D gene. Per germline, CDR1 SGHRS and CDR2 YFSETQ. The CDR3 covers 12 residues. V was shortened by 0 bases and J by 5 bases, with 4 bases between the two germline ends. CDR3 region: CASSLEQDTQYF. The CDR3 DNA is TGCGCCAGCAGCTTGGAACAAGATACGCAGTATTTT.

There are a few counts of this clonotype. The gene calls are TRBV29-1 and TRBJ2-1, with D perhaps matching TRBD2 (5 bases). CDR1 is SQVTM and CDR2 is ANQGSEA in the germline V gene. CDR3 length equals 11 residues. The germline V and J ends were trimmed by 8 bases and 9 bases, with 14 bases remaining between them. CDR3 sequence (DNA): TGCAGCATTGGAGAGGGCGGTGAGCAGTTCTTC. Translated, it gives CSIGEGGEQFF.

This clonotype was detected only a few times. The rearrangement links TRBV10-3 to TRBJ1-3; unclear D gene. Germline V lookup: CDR1 ENHRY, CDR2 SYGVKD. This CDR3 is built from 9 residues. V lost 8 bases and J lost 6, with 2 bases in between. CDR3 DNA: TGTGCCATCGAAAACACCATATATTTT. Translated, it gives CAIENTIYF.

In this sample, this clonotype turned up a few times. The chain employs TRBV9 and TRBJ1-3; maybe TRBD1 (5 bases). Germline-derived CDR1 and CDR2 are SGDLS and YYNGEE. V was clipped by 3 bases and J by 3 bases, with 13 bases between them. CDR3 length equals 15 residues. Here the CDR3 reads CASSASGGYGNTIYF. The CDR3, as DNA: TGTGCCAGCAGCGCCAGCGGGGGTTATGGAAACACCATATATTTT. Full variable domain (remainder filled in from reference TRBV9 and TRBJ1-3): DSGVTQTPKHLITATGQRVTLRCSPRSGDLSVYWYQQSLDQGLQFLIQYYNGEERAKGNILERFSAQQFPDLHSELNLSSLELGDSALYFCASSASGGYGNTIYFGEGSWLTVV.

Ten or more counts support this clonotype. The chain uses TRBV7-3 and TRBJ1-1; possible D gene TRBD1, 5 bases. The CDR3 spans 14 residues. V lost 6 bases to trimming and J lost 1 base, with 12 bases between them. Germline CDR1 and CDR2: SGHTA and FQGTGA. CDR3 nucleotides: TGTGCCAGCAGTTCCGGTGGGGGGAACACTGAAGCTTTCTTT. This gives the protein CASSSGGGNTEAFF. Full variable domain (remainder filled in from reference TRBV7-3 and TRBJ1-1): GAGVSQTPSNKVTEKGKYVELRCDPISGHTALYWYRQSLGQGPEFLIYFQGTGAADDSGLPNDRFFAVRPEGSVSTLKIQRTERGDSAVYLCASSSGGGNTEAFFGQGTRLTVV.

The chain joins TRBV5-1 to TRBJ1-3; tentatively, D is TRBD1 (6 bases). V lost 5 bases and J 7 bases, leaving 22 bases between the germline ends. The CDR3 sequence is 16 residues long. Per the germline V gene, CDR1 is SGHRS and CDR2 is YFSETQ. The CDR3 DNA is TGCGCCAGCAGGCCTGCCGGGGCAGGGGCTTCGAACACCATATATTTT. It encodes CASRPAGAGASNTIYF.

The V call is TRBV5-6, the J call TRBJ2-7; 10 positions match TRBD2. CDR3 size: 16 residues. Germline trimming cut 5 bases from V and 3 bases from J; bases unmatched to any gene: 11. CDR1 and CDR2 from the germline V gene are SGHDT and YYEEEE. As DNA, the CDR3 is TGTGCCAGCAGAAAGAGTCGACTAGCGGGCCTCTACGAGCAGTACTTC. This codes for CASRKSRLAGLYEQYF.

This sequence joins TRBV19 and TRBJ2-6; possibly TRBD2 for D (6 bases). Trimming took 9 bases from V and 0 from J, leaving 15 bases between them. Per germline, CDR1 LNHDA and CDR2 SQIVND (reference sequence). This CDR3 region has 16 residues. As DNA, the CDR3 is TGTGCCAGCTCGGCGGGGTCTTTCTCTGGGGCCAACGTCCTGACTTTC. Translating it yields CASSAGSFSGANVLTF.

The CDR3, as DNA: TGCGCCAGCGCGAGCGGAACTTTTTATGGCTACACCTTC. Protein product: CASASGTFYGYTF. The rearrangement uses TRBV10-2 and TRBJ1-2; D gene unclear. The CDR3 is 13 residues long. V was pared by 8 bases and J by 5 bases, with 15 bases between. The germline gives CDR1 WSHSY, CDR2 SAAADI.

The sample holds many counts of this clonotype. This chain joins TRBV19 and TRBJ2-7; 12 bases map to TRBD2. Per the germline V gene, CDR1 is LNHDA and CDR2 is SQIVND (reference sequence). This CDR3 region has 14 residues. V gave up 5 bases and J gave up 6 bases; unmatched junction bases: 5. CDR3 DNA sequence: TGTGCCAGTAGTCCGACTAGCGGGAGCGGCGAGCAGTACTTC. Translating it yields CASSPTSGSGEQYF.

J is TRBJ2-4 and V is TRBV18; TRBD2 might be the D (6 bases). V was pared by 0 bases and J by 1 base, with 7 bases between. Per the germline V gene, CDR1 is KGHSH and CDR2 is LQKENI. This CDR3 contains 15 residues. The CDR3 sequence is CASSPPGSAKNIQYF. The CDR3 DNA follows: TGTGCCAGCTCACCACCCGGGAGTGCCAAAAACATTCAGTACTTC.

V and J are TRBV18 and TRBJ2-1, with 12 bases lining up with TRBD2. Losses at the gene ends were 1 base for V and 2 bases for J; bases not matched to a gene: 6. The germline V gene encodes CDR1 KGHSH and CDR2 LQKENI. The CDR3 runs 18 residues. This CDR3 is CASSPLPGLAGTYNEQFF. DNA for the CDR3: TGTGCCAGCTCACCACTCCCCGGACTAGCGGGGACCTACAATGAGCAGTTCTTC.

This chain connects TRBV29-1 to TRBJ2-1; D is undetermined. The length of the CDR3 is 12 residues. In germline, CDR1 is SQVTM, CDR2 ANQGSEA. The germline V and J ends were trimmed by 5 bases and 9 bases, with 14 bases remaining between them. The CDR3 region is CSVPIVGGEQFF. CDR3 sequence (DNA): TGCAGCGTTCCAATAGTAGGCGGTGAGCAGTTCTTC.

This clonotype was counted a few times. The chain joins TRBV18 to TRBJ2-3; D not resolved. In germline, CDR1 is KGHSH, CDR2 LQKENI. Trimming cost V 3 bases and J 1 base, with 14 bases left between them. The CDR3 is 16 residues long. CDR3 in amino acids: CASSPRQNRRTDTQYF. CDR3 sequence (DNA): TGTGCCAGCTCACCTCGTCAGAACCGACGCACAGATACGCAGTATTTT. The whole variable domain, filled in from reference TRBV18 and TRBJ2-3, reads NAGVMQNPRHLVRRRGQEARLRCSPMKGHSHVYWYRQLPEEGLKFMVYLQKENIIDESGMPKERFSAEFPKEGPSILRIQQVVRGDSAAYFCASSPRQNRRTDTQYFGPGTRLTVL.

This clonotype was detected only a few times. This rearrangement joins TRBV6-5 to TRBJ1-1; 7 nucleotides agree with TRBD1. Germline V gene data show CDR1 as MNHEY and CDR2 as SVGAGI. CDR3 size: 17 residues. V trimming: 0 bases; J trimming: 4 bases; junction bases outside the gene matches: 11. The CDR3 coding sequence is TGTGCCAGCAGTTACTCGAAGGGGGCCGACAGCGGCACTGAAGCTTTCTTT. This gives the protein CASSYSKGADSGTEAFF.

This clonotype was recorded many times. The gene calls are TRBV19 and TRBJ1-1, with D unclear. The CDR3 is 16 residues long. V was pared by 6 bases and J by 0 bases, with 17 bases between. CDR1 LNHDA and CDR2 SQIVND come from the germline V gene (reference sequence). This CDR3 is CASSKGLSYMNTEAFF. CDR3 in DNA: TGTGCCAGTAGCAAGGGATTGTCCTACATGAACACTGAAGCTTTCTTT. The variable domain in full, completed from reference TRBV19 and TRBJ1-1, reads DGGITQSPKYLFRKEGQNVTLSCEQNLNHDAMYWYRQDPGQGLRLIYYSQIVNDFQKGDIAEGYSVSREKKESFPLTVTSAQKNPTAFYLCASSKGLSYMNTEAFFGQGTRLTVV.